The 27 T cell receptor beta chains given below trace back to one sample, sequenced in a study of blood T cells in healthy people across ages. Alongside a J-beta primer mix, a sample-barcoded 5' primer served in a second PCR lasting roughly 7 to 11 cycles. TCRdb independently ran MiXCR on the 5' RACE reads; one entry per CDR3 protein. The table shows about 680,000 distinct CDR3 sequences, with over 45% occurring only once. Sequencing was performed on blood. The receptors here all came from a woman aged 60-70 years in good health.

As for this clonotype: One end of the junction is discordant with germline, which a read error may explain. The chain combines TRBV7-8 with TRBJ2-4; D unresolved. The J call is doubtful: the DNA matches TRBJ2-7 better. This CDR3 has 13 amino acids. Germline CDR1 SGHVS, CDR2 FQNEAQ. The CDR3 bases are TGCGCCAGCAGCCAGTTAGAGCAGTACGAGCAGTACTTC. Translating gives CASSQLEQYEQYF.

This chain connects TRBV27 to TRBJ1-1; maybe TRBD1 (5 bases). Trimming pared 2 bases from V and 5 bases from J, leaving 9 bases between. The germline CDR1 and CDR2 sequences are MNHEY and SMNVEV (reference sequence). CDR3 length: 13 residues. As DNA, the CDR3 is TGTGCCAGCAGTTTAATAGAGGGGACTGAAGCTTTCTTT. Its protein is CASSLIEGTEAFF.

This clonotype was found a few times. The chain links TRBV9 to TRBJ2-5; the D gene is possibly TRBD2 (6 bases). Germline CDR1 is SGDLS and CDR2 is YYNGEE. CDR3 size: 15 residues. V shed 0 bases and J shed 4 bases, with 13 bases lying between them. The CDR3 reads CASSVDPNGGETQYF. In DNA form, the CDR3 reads TGTGCCAGCAGCGTAGACCCCAACGGGGGAGAGACCCAGTACTTC.

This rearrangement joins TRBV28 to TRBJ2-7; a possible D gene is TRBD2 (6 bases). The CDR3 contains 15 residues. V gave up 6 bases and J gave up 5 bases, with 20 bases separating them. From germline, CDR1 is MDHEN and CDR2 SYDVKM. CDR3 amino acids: CASRTAGLDRDEQYF. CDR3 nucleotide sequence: TGTGCCAGCAGGACGGCGGGGCTAGATAGGGACGAGCAGTACTTC.

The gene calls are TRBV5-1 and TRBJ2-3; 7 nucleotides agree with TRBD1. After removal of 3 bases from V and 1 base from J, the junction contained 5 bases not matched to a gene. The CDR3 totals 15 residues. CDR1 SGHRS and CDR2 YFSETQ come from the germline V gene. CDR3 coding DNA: TGCGCCAGCAGCTGGGGACAGTGGGGCACAGATACGCAGTATTTT. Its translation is CASSWGQWGTDTQYF.

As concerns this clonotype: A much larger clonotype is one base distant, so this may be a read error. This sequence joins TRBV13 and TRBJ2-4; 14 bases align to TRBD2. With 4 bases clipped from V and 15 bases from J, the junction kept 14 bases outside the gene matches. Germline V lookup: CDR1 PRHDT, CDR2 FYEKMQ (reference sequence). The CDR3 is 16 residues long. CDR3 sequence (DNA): TGTGCCAGCAGCTCCAACCCGGGACTAGCGGGAGTCGAGCGGTACTTC. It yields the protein CASSSNPGLAGVERYF.

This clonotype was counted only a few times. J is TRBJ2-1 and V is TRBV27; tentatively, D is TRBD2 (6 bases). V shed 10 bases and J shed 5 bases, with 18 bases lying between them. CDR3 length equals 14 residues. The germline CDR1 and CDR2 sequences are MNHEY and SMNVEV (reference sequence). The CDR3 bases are TGTGCCACCCGGCGGGGAGGAGTGAACAATGAGCAGTTCTTC. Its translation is CATRRGGVNNEQFF.

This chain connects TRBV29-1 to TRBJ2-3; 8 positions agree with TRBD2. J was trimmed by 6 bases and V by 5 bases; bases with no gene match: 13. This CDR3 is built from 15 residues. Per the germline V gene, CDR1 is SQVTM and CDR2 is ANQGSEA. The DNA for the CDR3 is TGCAGCGTTTGTTCCGGGCGAGCGGGAGTGGATACGCAGTATTTT. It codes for CSVCSGRAGVDTQYF.

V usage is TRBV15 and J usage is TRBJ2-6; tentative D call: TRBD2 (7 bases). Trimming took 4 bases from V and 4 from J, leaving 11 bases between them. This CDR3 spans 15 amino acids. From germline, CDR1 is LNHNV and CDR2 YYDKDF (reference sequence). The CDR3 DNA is TGTGCCACCAGCATGGGGGGGCTAGGGGCCAACGTCCTGACTTTC. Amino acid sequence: CATSMGGLGANVLTF.

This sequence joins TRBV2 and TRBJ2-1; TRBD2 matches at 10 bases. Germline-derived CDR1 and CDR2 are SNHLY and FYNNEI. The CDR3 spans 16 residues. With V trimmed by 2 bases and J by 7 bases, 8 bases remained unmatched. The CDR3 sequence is CASSEWLASGSNEQFF. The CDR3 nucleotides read TGTGCCAGCAGTGAATGGTTGGCTAGCGGGAGTAATGAGCAGTTCTTC.

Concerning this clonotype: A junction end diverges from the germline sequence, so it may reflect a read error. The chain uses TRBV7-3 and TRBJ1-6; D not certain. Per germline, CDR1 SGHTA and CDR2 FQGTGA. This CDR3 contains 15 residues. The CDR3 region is CASSLSRLPGSPPHF. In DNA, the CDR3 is TGTGCCAGCAGCTTAAGTCGCCTACCTGGTTCACCCCCCCACTTT. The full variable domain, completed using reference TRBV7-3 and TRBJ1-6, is GAGVSQTPSNKVTEKGKYVELRCDPISGHTALYWYRQSLGQGPEFLIYFQGTGAADDSGLPNDRFFAVRPEGSVSTLKIQRTERGDSAVYLCASSLSRLPGSPPHFGNGTRLTVT.

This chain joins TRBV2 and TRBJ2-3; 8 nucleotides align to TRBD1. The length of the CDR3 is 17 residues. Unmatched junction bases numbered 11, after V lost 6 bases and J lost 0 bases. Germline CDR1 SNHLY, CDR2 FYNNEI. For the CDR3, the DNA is TGTGCCAGCAGCCGCCTCGGACAGGGCGCAAGCACAGATACGCAGTATTTT. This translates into CASSRLGQGASTDTQYF.

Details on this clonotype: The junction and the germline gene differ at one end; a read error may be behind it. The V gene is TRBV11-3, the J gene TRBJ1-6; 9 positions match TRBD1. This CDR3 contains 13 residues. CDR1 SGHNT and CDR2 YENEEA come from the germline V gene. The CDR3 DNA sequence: TGTGCCAGCAGCCGGGACAGGGATTCACCCCCCCACTTT. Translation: CASSRDRDSPPHF.

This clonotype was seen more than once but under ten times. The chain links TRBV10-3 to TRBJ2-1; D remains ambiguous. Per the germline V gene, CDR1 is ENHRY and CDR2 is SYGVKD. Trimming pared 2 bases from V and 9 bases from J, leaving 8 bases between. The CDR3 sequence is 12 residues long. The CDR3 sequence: CAISETRSEQFF. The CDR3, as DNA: TGTGCCATCAGTGAGACAAGATCTGAGCAGTTCTTC.

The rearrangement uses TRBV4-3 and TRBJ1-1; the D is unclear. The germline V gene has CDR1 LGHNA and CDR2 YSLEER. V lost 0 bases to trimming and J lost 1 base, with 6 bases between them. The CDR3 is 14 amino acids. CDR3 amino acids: CASSQDWTNTEAFF. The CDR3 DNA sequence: TGCGCCAGCAGCCAAGATTGGACGAACACTGAAGCTTTCTTT.

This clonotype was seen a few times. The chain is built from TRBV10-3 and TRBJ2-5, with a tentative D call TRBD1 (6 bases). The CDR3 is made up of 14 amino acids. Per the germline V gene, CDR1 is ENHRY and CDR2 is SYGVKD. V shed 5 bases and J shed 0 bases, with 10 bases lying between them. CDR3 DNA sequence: TGTGCCATCAGTCACACAGGGAACCAAGAGACCCAGTACTTC. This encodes CAISHTGNQETQYF.

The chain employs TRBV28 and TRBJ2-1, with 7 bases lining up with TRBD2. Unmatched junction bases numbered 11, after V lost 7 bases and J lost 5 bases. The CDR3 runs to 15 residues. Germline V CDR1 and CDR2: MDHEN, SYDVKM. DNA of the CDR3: TGTGCCAGCAAAAGGGGAGGGAGCTTTAACAATGAGCAGTTCTTC. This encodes CASKRGGSFNNEQFF.

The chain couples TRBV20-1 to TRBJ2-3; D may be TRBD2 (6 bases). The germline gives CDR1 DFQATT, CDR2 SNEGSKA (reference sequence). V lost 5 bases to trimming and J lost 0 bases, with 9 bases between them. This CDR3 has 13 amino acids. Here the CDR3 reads CSAVSGSTDTQYF. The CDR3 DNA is TGCAGTGCTGTGAGCGGGAGCACAGATACGCAGTATTTT.

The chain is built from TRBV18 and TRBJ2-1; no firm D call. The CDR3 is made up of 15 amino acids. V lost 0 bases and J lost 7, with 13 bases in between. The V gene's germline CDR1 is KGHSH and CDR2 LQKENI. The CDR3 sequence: CASSPPGSKGNEQFF. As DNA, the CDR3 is TGTGCCAGCTCACCACCAGGGTCGAAGGGTAATGAGCAGTTCTTC.

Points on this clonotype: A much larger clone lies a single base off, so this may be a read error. CDR3 region: CANSLGTAIVVEQYF. Here the CDR3 DNA reads TGTGCCAACAGTTTAGGGACAGCAATAGTCGTCGAGCAGTACTTC. The chain couples TRBV28 to TRBJ2-7; TRBD1 aligns across 7 bases. Germline CDR1 MDHEN, CDR2 SYDVKM. The CDR3 contains 15 residues.

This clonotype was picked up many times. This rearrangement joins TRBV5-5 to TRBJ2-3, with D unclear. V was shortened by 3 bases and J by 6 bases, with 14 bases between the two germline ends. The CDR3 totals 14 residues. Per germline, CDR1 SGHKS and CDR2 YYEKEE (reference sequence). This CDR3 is CASSSPPSMDTQYF. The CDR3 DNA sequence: TGTGCCAGCAGCTCCCCCCCATCAATGGATACGCAGTATTTT.

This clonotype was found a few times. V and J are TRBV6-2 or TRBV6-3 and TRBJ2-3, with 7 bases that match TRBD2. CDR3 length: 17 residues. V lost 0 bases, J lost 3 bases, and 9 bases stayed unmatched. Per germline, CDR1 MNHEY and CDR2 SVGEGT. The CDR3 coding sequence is TGTGCCAGCAGTTACTCGTCACTAGCGCAGTGGACAGATACGCAGTATTTT. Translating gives CASSYSSLAQWTDTQYF.

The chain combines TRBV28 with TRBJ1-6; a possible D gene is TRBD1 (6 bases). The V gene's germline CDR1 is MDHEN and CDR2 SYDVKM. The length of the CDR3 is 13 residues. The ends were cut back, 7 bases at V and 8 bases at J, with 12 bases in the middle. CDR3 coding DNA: TGTGCCAGCATGGGGGCTGTCGATTCACCCCTCCACTTT. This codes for CASMGAVDSPLHF.

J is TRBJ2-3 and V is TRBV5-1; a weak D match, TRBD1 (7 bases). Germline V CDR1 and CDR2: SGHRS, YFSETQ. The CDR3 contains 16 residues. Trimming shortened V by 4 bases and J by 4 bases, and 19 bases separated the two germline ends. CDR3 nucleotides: TGCGCCAGCAGCGCGGGACCCAACAGGGGCGCAGATACGCAGTATTTT. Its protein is CASSAGPNRGADTQYF. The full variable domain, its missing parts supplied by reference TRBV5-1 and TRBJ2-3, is KAGVTQTPRYLIKTRGQQVTLSCSPISGHRSVSWYQQTPGQGLQFLFEYFSETQRNKGNFPGRFSGRQFSNSRSEMNVSTLELGDSALYLCASSAGPNRGADTQYFGPGTRLTVL.

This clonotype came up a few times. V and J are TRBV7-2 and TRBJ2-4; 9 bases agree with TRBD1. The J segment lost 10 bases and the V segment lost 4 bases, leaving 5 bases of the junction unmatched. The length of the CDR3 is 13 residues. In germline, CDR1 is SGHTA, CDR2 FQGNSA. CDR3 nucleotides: TGTGCCAGCAGCTCCCCGGGACAGGGAATTCAGTACTTC. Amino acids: CASSSPGQGIQYF.

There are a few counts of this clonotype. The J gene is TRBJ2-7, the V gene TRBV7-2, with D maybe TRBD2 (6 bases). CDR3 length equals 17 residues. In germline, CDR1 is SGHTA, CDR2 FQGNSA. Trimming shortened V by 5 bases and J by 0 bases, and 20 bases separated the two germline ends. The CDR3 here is CASSPAKGGAGSYEQYF. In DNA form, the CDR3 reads TGTGCCAGCAGCCCCGCCAAGGGCGGGGCAGGCTCCTACGAGCAGTACTTC.

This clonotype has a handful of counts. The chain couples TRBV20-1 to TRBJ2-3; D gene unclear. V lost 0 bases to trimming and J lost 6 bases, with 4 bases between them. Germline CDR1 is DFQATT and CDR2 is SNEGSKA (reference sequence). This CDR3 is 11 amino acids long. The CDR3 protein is CSARESDTQYF. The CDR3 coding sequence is TGCAGTGCTAGAGAGTCTGATACGCAGTATTTT.